These T cell receptor beta chains were read from a single sample in a study of cytomegalovirus exposure and HLA in healthy donors. Only in-frame clones appear in the TCRdb table, and some are missing; sequencing was by immunoSEQ multiplex PCR. Found here are about 170,000 clones, under 85% of them singletons; the top ten hold 3.1%. Material for sequencing was PBMCs. These receptors originate from a female donor in good health and CMV-seronegative. The CDR3 runs from the conserved cysteine through the conserved F or W. D genes are given only for firm matches. Expanded clones are given a class, and other clones once, few, many or no size at all.

J: TRBJ1-2
D: TRBD1
size: NA
V: TRBV9
DNA: TGTGCCAGCAGCGTCAACCTGGACAGGGAAGATGGCTACACCTTC
CDR3: CASSVNLDREDGYTF

J: TRBJ2-1
D: TRBD2
size: NA
V: TRBV9
DNA: TGTGCCAGCAGCTCTGCCGGGACTAGCGTTTACAATGAGCAGTTCTTC
CDR3: CASSSAGTSVYNEQFF

J: TRBJ1-1
D: TRBD1
size: few
V: TRBV30
DNA: TGTGCCTGGAGTTCACAGGGGGCTGTAGCCGCTTTCTTT
CDR3: CAWSSQGAVAAFF

J: TRBJ2-7
D: TRBD2
size: NA
V: TRBV7-2
DNA: TGTGCCAGCAGCCCCTCTAGCGGGGGGACCTACGAGCAGTACTTC
CDR3: CASSPSSGGTYEQYF

J: TRBJ2-3
D: NA
size: few
V: TRBV4-3
DNA: TGCGCCAGCAGCCCACTACTCCGTGGGGGGGCCAGGGATACGCAGTATTTT
CDR3: CASSPLLRGGARDTQYF

J: TRBJ2-7
D: TRBD2
size: NA
V: TRBV6-5
DNA: TGTGCCAGCAGTTACTCGAAACTAGCGGACACCTACGAGCAGTACTTC
CDR3: CASSYSKLADTYEQYF

J: TRBJ2-1
D: NA
size: NA
V: TRBV11-2
DNA: TGTGCCAGCAGCTTAGATCTTGGGCCCGGCACCAATGAGCAGTTCTTC
CDR3: CASSLDLGPGTNEQFF

J: TRBJ2-3
D: TRBD1
size: once
V: TRBV30
DNA: TGTGCCTGGAGGAAAATCCTAGACAGGGAATACACAGATACGCAGTATTTT
CDR3: CAWRKILDREYTDTQYF

J: TRBJ2-1
D: NA
size: NA
V: TRBV7-3
DNA: TGTGCCAGCAGCTTAATGAGGCTAGAAAGTAATGAGCAGTTCTTC
CDR3: CASSLMRLESNEQFF

J: TRBJ1-5
D: NA
size: few
V: TRBV15
DNA: TGTGCCACCAGCAGCTCCATTAGTAGGGGCACCCAGCCCCAGCATTTT
CDR3: CATSSSISRGTQPQHF

J: TRBJ2-2
D: NA
size: once
V: TRBV5-1
DNA: TGCGCCAGCAGCGGTCGTGGGGGCTTGGACACCGGGGAGCTGTTTTTT
CDR3: CASSGRGGLDTGELFF

J: TRBJ1-4
D: NA
size: few
V: TRBV29-1
DNA: TGCAGCGTTGAAGAATTTGGGGCCGGCGAAAAACTGTTTTTT
CDR3: CSVEEFGAGEKLFF

J: TRBJ2-7
D: TRBD2
size: NA
V: TRBV19
DNA: TGTGCCAGTAGTATAGACTCGGGGGGCGAGCAGTACTTC
CDR3: CASSIDSGGEQYF

J: TRBJ1-4
D: NA
size: NA
V: TRBV6-4
DNA: TGTGCCAGCACCCAATGGGTAGGGGATAATGAAAAACTGTTTTTT
CDR3: CASTQWVGDNEKLFF

J: TRBJ1-5
D: NA
size: few
V: TRBV6-1
DNA: TGTGCCAGCAGTACCCAGGGGAATCAGCCCCAGCATTTT
CDR3: CASSTQGNQPQHF

J: TRBJ1-5
D: TRBD1
size: few
V: TRBV10-1
DNA: TGCGCCAGCAGGGGAAGAGACAGGGGAAATCAGCCCCAGCATTTT
CDR3: CASRGRDRGNQPQHF

J: TRBJ1-5
D: NA
size: NA
V: TRBV28
DNA: TGTGCCAGCAGTTCCGGGTCTAGCAATCAGCCCCAGCATTTT
CDR3: CASSSGSSNQPQHF

J: TRBJ1-3
D: TRBD1
size: few
V: TRBV9
DNA: TGTGCCAGCAGCGTAGACGGGACAGATGGAAGCACCATATATTTT
CDR3: CASSVDGTDGSTIYF

J: TRBJ1-1
D: NA
size: NA
V: TRBV19
DNA: TGTGCCAGTAGTATAGCAGGGCAGAACACTGAAGCTTTCTTT
CDR3: CASSIAGQNTEAFF

J: TRBJ1-1
D: TRBD1
size: few
V: TRBV20-1
DNA: TGCAGTGCTAGAGGACAGGGACAAGCTTTCTTT
CDR3: CSARGQGQAFF

J: TRBJ2-7
D: TRBD2
size: NA
V: TRBV30
DNA: TGTGCCGGGAGTGTACGGGGCGGGAGGGCGGGCGAGCAGTACTTC
CDR3: CAGSVRGGRAGEQYF

J: TRBJ1-1
D: NA
size: NA
V: TRBV7-9
DNA: TGTGCCAGCAGCTTACTCACTGAAGCTTTCTTT
CDR3: CASSLLTEAFF

J: TRBJ2-1
D: NA
size: few
V: TRBV4-3
DNA: TGCGCCAGCAGCCCTCTAGGGCTAGCGTCGAGCCATGAGCAGTTCTTC
CDR3: CASSPLGLASSHEQFF

J: TRBJ1-6
D: NA
size: NA
V: TRBV19
DNA: TGTGCCAGTAGTATTAGGCAGGGAACGAATTCACCCCTCCACTTT
CDR3: CASSIRQGTNSPLHF

J: TRBJ1-1
D: NA
size: NA
V: TRBV7-2
DNA: TGTGCCAGCAGCTGGTCGGGCAGGGCGTCGACTGAAGCTTTCTTT
CDR3: CASSWSGRASTEAFF

J: TRBJ2-7
D: TRBD2
size: NA
V: TRBV4-2
DNA: TGTGCCAGCAGCCAAGCTAGCGGGGCCTACGAGCAGTACTTC
CDR3: CASSQASGAYEQYF